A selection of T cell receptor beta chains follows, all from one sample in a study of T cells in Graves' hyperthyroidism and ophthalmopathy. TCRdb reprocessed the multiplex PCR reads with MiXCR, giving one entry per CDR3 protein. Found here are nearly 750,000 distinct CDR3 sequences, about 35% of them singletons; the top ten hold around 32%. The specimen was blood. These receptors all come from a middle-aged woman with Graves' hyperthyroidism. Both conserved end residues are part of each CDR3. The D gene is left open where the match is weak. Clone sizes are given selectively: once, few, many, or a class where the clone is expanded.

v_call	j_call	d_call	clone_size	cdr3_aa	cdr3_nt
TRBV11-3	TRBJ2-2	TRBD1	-	CASSTRQGGGELFF	TGTGCCAGCAGCACCAGACAGGGGGGCGGGGAGCTGTTTTTT
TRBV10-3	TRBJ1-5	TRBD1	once	CAISETGTGKVQPQHF	TGTGCCATCAGTGAGACCGGGACAGGGAAAGTTCAGCCCCAGCATTTT
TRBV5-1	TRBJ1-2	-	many	CASSFLNSNYGYTF	TGCGCCAGCAGCTTCTTAAACAGTAACTATGGCTACACCTTC
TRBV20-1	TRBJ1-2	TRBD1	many	CSAEGAQVGYTF	TGCAGTGCCGAGGGGGCGCAAGTCGGCTACACCTTC
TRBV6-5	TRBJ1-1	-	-	CASSYAPGGTEAFF	TGTGCCAGCAGTTACGCCCCCGGGGGGACTGAAGCTTTCTTT
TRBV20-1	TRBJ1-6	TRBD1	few	CSAWTGFSYNSPLHF	TGCAGTGCTTGGACAGGCTTCTCCTATAATTCACCCCTCCACTTT
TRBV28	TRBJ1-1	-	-	CASSYHREAFF	TGTGCCAGCAGTTACCACCGGGAAGCTTTCTTT
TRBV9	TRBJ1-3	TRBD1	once	CASSVHVQGDYSGNTIYF	TGTGCCAGCAGCGTCCACGTTCAGGGGGACTACTCTGGAAACACCATATATTTT
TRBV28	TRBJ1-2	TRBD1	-	CASRPGQGLSNYGYTF	TGTGCCAGCAGACCGGGACAGGGGCTCTCTAACTATGGCTACACCTTC
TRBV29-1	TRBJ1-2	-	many	CSVDSTPQAHNYGYTF	TGCAGCGTTGATTCGACCCCACAGGCACATAACTATGGCTACACCTTC
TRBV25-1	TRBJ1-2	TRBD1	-	CASRRDRGIGYTF	TGTGCCAGCAGAAGGGACAGGGGCATTGGCTACACCTTC
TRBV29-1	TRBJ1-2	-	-	CSRVEGGHGYTF	TGCAGTCGTGTGGAGGGGGGCCATGGCTACACCTTC
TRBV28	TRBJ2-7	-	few	CASSLPYYEQYF	TGTGCCAGCAGTTTACCCTACTACGAGCAGTACTTC
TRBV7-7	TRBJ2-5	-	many	CASSLSHGQETQYF	TGTGCTAGCAGCTTAAGCCACGGGCAAGAGACCCAGTACTTC
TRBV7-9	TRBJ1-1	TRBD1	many	CASSPGQAKLGTEAFF	TGTGCCAGCAGCCCGGGACAGGCGAAACTGGGGACTGAAGCTTTCTTT
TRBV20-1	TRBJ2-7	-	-	CSARESGCDSYEQYF	TGCAGTGCTAGAGAATCAGGATGCGATTCCTACGAGCAGTACTTC
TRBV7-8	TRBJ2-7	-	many	CASSLAQSNEQYF	TGTGCCAGCAGCTTAGCGCAGAGCAACGAGCAGTACTTC
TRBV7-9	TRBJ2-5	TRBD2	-	CASSYQDAGGPGETQYF	TGTGCCAGCAGTTACCAAGATGCGGGAGGGCCGGGAGAGACCCAGTACTTC
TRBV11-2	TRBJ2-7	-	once	CASSPLGGAHEQYF	TGTGCCAGCAGCCCCCTAGGGGGGGCCCACGAGCAGTACTTC
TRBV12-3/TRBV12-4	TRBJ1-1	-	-	CASSFGLGSTEAFF	TGTGCCAGCAGTTTCGGGTTAGGGAGTACTGAAGCTTTCTTT
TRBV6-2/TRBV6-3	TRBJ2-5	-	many	CASSPDYLETQYF	TGTGCCAGCAGTCCGGACTACCTGGAGACCCAGTACTTC
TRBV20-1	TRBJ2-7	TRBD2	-	CSAMGLAGPYYEQYF	TGCAGTGCTATGGGGCTAGCGGGACCATACTACGAGCAGTACTTC
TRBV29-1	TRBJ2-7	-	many	CSVLTGIAYEQYF	TGCAGCGTTTTAACAGGGATAGCCTACGAGCAGTACTTC
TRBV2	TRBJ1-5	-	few	CASSEGYRPQHF	TGTGCCAGCAGCGAGGGATATAGGCCCCAGCATTTT
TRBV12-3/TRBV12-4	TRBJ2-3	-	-	CASTLTRVLGPTLRSDTQYF	TGTGCCAGCACCCTTACCAGGGTATTGGGACCCACCCTGAGGTCCGATACGCAGTATTTT